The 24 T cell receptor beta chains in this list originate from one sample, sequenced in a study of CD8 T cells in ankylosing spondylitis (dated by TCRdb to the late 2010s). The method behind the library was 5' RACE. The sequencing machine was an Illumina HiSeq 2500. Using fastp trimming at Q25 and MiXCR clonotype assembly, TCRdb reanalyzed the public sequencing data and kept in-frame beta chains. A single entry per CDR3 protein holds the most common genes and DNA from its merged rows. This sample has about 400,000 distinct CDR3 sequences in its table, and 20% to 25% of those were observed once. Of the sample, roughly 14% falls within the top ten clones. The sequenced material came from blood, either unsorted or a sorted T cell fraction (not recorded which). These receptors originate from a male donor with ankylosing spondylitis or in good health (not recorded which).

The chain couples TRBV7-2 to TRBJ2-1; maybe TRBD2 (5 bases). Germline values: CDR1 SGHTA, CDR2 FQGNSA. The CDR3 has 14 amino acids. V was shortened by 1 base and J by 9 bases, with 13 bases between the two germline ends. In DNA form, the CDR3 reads TGTGCCAGCAGCTTAGTTTGGGGAGAAGGTGAGCAGTTCTTC. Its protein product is CASSLVWGEGEQFF.

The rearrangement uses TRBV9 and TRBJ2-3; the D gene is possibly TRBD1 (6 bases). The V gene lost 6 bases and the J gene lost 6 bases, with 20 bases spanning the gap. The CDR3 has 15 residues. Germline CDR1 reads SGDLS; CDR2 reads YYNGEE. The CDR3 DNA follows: TGTGCCAGCACCCGATCTGGGCTGGGGGCCGATACGCAGTATTTT. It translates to CASTRSGLGADTQYF. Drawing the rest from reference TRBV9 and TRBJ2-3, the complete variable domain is DSGVTQTPKHLITATGQRVTLRCSPRSGDLSVYWYQQSLDQGLQFLIQYYNGEERAKGNILERFSAQQFPDLHSELNLSSLELGDSALYFCASTRSGLGADTQYFGPGTRLTVL.

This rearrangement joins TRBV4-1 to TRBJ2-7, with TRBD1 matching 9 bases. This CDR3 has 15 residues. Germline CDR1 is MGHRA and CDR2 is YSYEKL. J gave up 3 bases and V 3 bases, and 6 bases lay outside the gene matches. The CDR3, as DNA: TGCGCCAGCAGCCAGGGGACAGGGAATAACTACGAGCAGTACTTC. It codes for CASSQGTGNNYEQYF.

The CDR3 protein is CASSLKGLQSRNEQFF. The CDR3 DNA reads TGTGCCAGCAGTTTAAAAGGACTGCAGTCGCGGAATGAGCAGTTCTTC. V is TRBV28 and J is TRBJ2-1; the D gene is possibly TRBD2 (5 bases). The CDR3 has 16 residues. Trimming took off 2 bases at V and 7 bases at J, with 18 bases between the two ends. Per the germline V gene, CDR1 is MDHEN and CDR2 is SYDVKM.

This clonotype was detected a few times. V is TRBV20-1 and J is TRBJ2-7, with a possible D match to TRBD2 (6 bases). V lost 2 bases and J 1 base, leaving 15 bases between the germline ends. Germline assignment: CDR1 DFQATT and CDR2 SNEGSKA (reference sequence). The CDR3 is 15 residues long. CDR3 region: CSARSVGGESYEQYF. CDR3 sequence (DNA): TGCAGTGCTAGATCCGTCGGCGGGGAGTCCTACGAGCAGTACTTC.

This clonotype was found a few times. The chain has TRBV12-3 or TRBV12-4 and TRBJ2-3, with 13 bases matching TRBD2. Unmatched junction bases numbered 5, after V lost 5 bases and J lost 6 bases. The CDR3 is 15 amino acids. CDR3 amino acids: CASSRLAGGRDTQYF. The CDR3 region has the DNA TGTGCCAGCAGTCGACTAGCGGGGGGCCGCGATACGCAGTATTTT.

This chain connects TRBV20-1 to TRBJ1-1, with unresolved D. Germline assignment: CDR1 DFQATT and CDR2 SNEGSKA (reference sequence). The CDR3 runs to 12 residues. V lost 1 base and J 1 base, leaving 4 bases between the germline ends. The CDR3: CSARAGNTEAFF. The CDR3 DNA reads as TGCAGTGCTAGAGCAGGGAACACTGAAGCTTTCTTT.

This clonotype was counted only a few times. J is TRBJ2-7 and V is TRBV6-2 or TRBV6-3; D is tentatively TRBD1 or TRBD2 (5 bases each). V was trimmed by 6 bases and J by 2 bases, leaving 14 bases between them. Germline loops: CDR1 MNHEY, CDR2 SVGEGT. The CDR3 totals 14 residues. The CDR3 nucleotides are TGTGCCAGCAGGACTGGGACCCTAACCTACGAGCAGTACTTC. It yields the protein CASRTGTLTYEQYF.

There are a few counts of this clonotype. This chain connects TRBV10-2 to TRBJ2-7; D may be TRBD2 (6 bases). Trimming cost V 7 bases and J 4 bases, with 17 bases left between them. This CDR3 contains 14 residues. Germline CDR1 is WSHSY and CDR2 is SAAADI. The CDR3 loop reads CASTEWGGAYEQYF. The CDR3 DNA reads TGCGCCAGCACCGAGTGGGGAGGCGCATACGAGCAGTACTTC.

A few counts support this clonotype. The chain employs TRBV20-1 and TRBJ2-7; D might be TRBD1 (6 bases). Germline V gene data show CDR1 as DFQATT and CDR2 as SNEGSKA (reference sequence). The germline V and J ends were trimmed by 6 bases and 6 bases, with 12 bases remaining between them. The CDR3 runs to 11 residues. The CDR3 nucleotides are TGCAGTGCCACGAAGGGGGTCGAGCAGTACTTC. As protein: CSATKGVEQYF.

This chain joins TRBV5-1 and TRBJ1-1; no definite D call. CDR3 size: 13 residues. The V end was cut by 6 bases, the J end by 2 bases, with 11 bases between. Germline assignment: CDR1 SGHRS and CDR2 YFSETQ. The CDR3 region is CASTVGGNTEAFF. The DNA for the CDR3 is TGCGCCAGCACGGTGGGCGGAAACACTGAAGCTTTCTTT. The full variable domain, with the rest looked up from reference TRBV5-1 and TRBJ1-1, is KAGVTQTPRYLIKTRGQQVTLSCSPISGHRSVSWYQQTPGQGLQFLFEYFSETQRNKGNFPGRFSGRQFSNSRSEMNVSTLELGDSALYLCASTVGGNTEAFFGQGTRLTVV.

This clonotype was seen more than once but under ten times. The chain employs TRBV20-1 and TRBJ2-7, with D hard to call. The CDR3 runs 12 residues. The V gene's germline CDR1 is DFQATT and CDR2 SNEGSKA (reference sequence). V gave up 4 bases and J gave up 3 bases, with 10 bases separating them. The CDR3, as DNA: TGCAGTGCTAATAGGAGAAGCTACGAGCAGTACTTC. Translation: CSANRRSYEQYF.

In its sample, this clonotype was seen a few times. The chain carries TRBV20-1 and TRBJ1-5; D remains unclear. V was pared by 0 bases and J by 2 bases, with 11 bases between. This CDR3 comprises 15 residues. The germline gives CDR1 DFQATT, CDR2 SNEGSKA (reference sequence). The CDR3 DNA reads TGCAGTGCTAGAGATCTCGTGGGAGGCAATCAGCCCCAGCATTTT. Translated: CSARDLVGGNQPQHF.

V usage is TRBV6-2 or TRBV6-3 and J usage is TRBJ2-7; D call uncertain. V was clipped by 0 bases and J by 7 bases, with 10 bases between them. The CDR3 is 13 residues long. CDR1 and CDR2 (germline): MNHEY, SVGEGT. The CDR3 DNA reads TGTGCCAGCAGTTACTCGTCGACGGCAGAGCAGTACTTC. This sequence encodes CASSYSSTAEQYF.

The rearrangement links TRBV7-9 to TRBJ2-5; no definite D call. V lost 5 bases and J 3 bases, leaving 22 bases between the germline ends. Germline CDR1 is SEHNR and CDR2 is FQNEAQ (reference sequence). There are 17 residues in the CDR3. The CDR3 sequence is CASSHVASATGEETQYF. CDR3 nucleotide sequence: TGTGCCAGCAGCCACGTTGCCTCGGCGACTGGCGAAGAGACCCAGTACTTC.

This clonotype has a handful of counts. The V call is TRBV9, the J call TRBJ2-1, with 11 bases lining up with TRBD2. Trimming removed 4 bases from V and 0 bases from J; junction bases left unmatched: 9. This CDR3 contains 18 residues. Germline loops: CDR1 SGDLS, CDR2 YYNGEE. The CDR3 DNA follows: TGTGCCAGCAGCCCTTGGTCTAGCGGGGGGAGCTCCTACAATGAGCAGTTCTTC. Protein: CASSPWSSGGSSYNEQFF.

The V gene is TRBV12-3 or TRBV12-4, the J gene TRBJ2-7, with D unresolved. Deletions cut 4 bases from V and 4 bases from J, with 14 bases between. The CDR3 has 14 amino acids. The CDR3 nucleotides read TGTGCCAGCAGTTCCGACATCTCGAGTTACGAGCAGTACTTC. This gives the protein CASSSDISSYEQYF.

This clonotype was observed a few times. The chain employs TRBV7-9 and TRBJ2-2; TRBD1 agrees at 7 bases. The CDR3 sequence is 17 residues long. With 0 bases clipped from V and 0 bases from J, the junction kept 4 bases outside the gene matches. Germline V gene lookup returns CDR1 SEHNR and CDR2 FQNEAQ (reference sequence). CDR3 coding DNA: TGTGCCAGCAGCTTAGCGCAAGGGGGCGCGAACACCGGGGAGCTGTTTTTT. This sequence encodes CASSLAQGGANTGELFF.

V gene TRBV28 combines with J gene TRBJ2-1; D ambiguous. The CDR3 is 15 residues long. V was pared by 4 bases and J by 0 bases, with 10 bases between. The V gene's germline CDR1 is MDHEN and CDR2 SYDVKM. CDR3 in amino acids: CASSSDSYSYNEQFF. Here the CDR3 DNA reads TGTGCCAGCAGTTCCGACTCTTACTCCTACAATGAGCAGTTCTTC.

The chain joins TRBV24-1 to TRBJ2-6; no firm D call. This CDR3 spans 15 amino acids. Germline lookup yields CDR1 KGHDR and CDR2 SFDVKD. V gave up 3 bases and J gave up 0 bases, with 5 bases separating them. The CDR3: CATSDRVSGANVLTF. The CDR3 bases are TGTGCCACCAGTGATCGGGTCTCTGGGGCCAACGTCCTGACTTTC.

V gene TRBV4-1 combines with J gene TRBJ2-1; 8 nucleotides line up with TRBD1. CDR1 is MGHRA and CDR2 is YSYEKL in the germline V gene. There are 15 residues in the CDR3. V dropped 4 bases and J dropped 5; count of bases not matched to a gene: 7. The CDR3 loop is CASSPRDRSDNEQFF. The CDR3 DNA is TGCGCCAGCAGCCCCCGGGACAGGTCTGACAATGAGCAGTTCTTC.

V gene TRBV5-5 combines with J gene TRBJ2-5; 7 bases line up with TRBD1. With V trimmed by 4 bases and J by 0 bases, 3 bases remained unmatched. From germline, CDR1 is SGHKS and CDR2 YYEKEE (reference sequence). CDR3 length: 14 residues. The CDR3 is CASSTGQNQETQYF. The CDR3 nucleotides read TGTGCCAGCAGCACGGGACAGAACCAAGAGACCCAGTACTTC. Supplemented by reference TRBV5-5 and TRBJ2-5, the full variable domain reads DAGVTQSPTHLIKTRGQQVTLRCSPISGHKSVSWYQQVLGQGPQFIFQYYEKEERGRGNFPDRFSARQFPNYSSELNVNALLLGDSALYLCASSTGQNQETQYFGPGTRLLVL.

The CDR3 coding sequence is TGTGCCAGAGGGACTGAAGCTTTCTTT. This gives the protein CARGTEAFF. This chain joins TRBV2 and TRBJ1-1; D gene unclear. The CDR3 has 9 amino acids. The germline CDR1 and CDR2 sequences are SNHLY and FYNNEI. Trimming took off 9 bases at V and 5 bases at J, with 4 bases between the two ends.

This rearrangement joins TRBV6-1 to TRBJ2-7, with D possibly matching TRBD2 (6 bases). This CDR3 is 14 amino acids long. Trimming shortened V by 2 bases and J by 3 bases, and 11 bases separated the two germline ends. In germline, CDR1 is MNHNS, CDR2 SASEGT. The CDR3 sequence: CASSEMDGGYEQYF. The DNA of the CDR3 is TGTGCCAGCAGTGAAATGGACGGGGGCTACGAGCAGTACTTC.